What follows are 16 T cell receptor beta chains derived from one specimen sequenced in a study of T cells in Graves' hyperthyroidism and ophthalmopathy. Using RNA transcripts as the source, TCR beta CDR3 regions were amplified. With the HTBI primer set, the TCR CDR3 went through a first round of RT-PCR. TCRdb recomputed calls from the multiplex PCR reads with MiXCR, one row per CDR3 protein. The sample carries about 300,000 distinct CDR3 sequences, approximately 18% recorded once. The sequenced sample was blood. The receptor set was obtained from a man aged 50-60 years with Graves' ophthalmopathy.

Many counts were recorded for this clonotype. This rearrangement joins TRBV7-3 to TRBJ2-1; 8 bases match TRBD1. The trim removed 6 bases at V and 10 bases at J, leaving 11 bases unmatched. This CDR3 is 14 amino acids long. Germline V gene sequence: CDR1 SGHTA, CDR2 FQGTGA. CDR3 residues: CASSPDRGRLEQFF. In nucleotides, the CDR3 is TGTGCCAGCAGTCCCGACAGGGGTAGGTTGGAGCAGTTCTTC.

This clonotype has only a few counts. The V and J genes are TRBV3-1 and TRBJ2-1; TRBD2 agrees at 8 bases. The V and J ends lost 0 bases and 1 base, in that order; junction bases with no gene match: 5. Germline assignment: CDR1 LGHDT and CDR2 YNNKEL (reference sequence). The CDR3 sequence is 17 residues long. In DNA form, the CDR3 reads TGTGCCAGCAGCCAAGATGCGGGACTAGTGTCCTACAATGAGCAGTTCTTC. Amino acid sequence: CASSQDAGLVSYNEQFF.

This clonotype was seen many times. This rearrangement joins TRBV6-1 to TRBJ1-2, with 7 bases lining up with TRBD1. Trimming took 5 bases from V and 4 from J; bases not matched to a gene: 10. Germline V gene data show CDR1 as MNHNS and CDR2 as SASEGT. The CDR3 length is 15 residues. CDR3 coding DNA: TGTGCCAGCAGTCCGGTCACAGGGGACTTCTATGGCTACACCTTC. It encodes CASSPVTGDFYGYTF.

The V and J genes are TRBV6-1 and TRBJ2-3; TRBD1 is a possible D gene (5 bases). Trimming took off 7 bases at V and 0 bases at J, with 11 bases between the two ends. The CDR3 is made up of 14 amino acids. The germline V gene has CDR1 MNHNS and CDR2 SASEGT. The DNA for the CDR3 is TGTGCCAGCATTTGGGGCCCTAGCACAGATACGCAGTATTTT. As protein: CASIWGPSTDTQYF.

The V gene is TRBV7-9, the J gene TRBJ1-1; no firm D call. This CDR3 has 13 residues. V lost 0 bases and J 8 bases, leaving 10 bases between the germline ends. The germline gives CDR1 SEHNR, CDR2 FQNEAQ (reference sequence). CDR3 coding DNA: TGTGCCAGCAGCTTAGCGAGCGGCGGAGAAGCTTTCTTT. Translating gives CASSLASGGEAFF.

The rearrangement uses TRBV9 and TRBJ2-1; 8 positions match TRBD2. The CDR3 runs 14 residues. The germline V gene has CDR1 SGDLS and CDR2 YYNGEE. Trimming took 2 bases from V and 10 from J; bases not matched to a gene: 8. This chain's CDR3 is CASSVGGRWEEQFF. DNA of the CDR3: TGTGCCAGCAGCGTGGGCGGGAGGTGGGAAGAGCAGTTCTTC.

The CDR3 sequence is CSAQTSGRLNNEQFF. The DNA of the CDR3 is TGCAGCGCTCAAACTAGCGGGAGGTTAAACAATGAGCAGTTCTTC. The chain has TRBV29-1 and TRBJ2-1, with TRBD2 identical over 12 bases. The CDR3 covers 15 residues. The ends lost 7 bases at V and 5 bases at J; junction bases unmatched: 9. Germline values: CDR1 SQVTM, CDR2 ANQGSEA.

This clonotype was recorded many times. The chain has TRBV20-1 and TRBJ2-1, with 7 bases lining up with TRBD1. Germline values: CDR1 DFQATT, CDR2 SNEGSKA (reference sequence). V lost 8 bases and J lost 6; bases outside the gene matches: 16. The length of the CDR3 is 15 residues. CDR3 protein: CSSLDWPPGGNEQFF. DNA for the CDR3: TGCAGTTCCTTAGATTGGCCCCCAGGGGGCAATGAGCAGTTCTTC.

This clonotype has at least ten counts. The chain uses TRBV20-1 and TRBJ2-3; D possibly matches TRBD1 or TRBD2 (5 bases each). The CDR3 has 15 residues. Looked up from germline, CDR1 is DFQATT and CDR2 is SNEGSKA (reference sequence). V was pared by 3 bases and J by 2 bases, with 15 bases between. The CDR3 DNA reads TGCAGTGCTAGTGGGGCTAGCCTAAACACAGATACGCAGTATTTT. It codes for CSASGASLNTDTQYF.

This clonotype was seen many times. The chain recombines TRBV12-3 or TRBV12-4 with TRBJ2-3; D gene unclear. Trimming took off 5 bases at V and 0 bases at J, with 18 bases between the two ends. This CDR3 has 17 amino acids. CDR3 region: CASSLRTAILSTDTQYF. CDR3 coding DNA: TGTGCCAGCAGTCTCCGGACGGCGATCCTCAGCACAGATACGCAGTATTTT.

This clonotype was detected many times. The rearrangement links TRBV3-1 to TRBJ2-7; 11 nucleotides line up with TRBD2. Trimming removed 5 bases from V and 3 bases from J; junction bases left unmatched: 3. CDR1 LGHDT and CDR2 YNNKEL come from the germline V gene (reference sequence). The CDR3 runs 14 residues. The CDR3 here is CASSVGLAGYEQYF. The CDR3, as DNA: TGTGCCAGCAGCGTCGGACTAGCGGGCTACGAGCAGTACTTC.

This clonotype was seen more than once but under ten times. The CDR3 DNA follows: TGTGCTAGTGGTTTGGGACAGGGATCGAATGAGCAGTTCTTC. The encoded protein is CASGLGQGSNEQFF. The chain combines TRBV12-5 with TRBJ2-1, with 7 nucleotides matching TRBD1. V trimming: 1 base; J trimming: 7 bases; junction bases outside the gene matches: 4. CDR3 size: 14 residues. Germline CDR1 is LGHNT and CDR2 is FRNRAP. The full variable domain, its missing parts supplied by reference TRBV12-5 and TRBJ2-1, is DARVTQTPRHKVTEMGQEVTMRCQPILGHNTVFWYRQTMMQGLELLAYFRNRAPLDDSGMPKDRFSAEMPDATLATLKIQPSEPRDSAVYFCASGLGQGSNEQFFGPGTRLTVL.

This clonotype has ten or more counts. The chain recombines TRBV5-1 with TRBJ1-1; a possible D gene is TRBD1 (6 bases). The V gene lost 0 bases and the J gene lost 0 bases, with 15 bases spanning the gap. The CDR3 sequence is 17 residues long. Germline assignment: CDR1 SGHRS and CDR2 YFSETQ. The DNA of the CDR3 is TGCGCCAGCAGCTTGGCCTGGGCAGGGGACGTGAACACTGAAGCTTTCTTT. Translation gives CASSLAWAGDVNTEAFF.

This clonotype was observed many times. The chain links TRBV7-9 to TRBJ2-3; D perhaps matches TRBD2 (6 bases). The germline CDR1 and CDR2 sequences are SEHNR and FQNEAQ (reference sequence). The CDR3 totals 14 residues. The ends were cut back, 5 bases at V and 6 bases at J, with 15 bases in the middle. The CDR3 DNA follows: TGTGCCAGCAGCCTCGGACGGGAGCGGGATACGCAGTATTTT. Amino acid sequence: CASSLGRERDTQYF.

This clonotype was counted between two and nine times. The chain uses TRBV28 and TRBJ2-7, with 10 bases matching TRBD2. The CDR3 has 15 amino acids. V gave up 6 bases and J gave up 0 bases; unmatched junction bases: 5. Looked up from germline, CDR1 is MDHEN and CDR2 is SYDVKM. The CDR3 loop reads CASSSGLADSYEQYF. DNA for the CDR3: TGTGCCAGCAGCTCCGGACTAGCGGACTCCTACGAGCAGTACTTC.

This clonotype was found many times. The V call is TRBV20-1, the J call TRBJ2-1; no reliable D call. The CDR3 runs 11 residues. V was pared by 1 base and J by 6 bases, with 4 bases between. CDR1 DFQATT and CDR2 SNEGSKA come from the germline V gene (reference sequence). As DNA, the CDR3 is TGCAGTGCTAGAGTGGGCAATGAGCAGTTCTTC. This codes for CSARVGNEQFF.